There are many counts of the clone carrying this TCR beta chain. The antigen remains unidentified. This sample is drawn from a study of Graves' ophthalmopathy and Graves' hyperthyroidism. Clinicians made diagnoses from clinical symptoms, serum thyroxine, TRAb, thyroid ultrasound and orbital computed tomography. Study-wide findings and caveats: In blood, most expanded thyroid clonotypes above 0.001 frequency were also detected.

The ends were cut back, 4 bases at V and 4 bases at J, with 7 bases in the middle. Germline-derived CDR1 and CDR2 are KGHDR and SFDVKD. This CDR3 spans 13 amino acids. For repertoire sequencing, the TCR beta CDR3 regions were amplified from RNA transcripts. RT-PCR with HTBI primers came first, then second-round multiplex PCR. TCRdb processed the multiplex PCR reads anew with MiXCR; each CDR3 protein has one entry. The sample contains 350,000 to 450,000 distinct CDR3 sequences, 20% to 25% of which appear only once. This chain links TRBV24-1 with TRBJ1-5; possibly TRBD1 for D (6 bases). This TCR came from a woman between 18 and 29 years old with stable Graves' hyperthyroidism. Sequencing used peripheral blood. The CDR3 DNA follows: TGTGCCACCAGTGAAAGGGGGAATCAGCCCCAGCATTTT. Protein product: CATSERGNQPQHF.